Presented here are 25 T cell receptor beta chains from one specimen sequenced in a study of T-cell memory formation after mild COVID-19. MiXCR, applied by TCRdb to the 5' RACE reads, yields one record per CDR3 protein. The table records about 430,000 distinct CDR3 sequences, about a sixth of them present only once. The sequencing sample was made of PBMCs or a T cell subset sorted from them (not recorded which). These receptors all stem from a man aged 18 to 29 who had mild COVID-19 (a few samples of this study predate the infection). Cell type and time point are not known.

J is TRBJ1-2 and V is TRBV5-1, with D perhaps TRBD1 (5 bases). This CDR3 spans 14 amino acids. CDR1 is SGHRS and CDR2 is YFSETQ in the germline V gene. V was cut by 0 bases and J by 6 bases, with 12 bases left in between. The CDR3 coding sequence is TGCGCCAGCAGCTTGGATTCGGCAGGGAATGGCTACACCTTC. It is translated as CASSLDSAGNGYTF.

CDR3 loop: CASSRGDGNSPLHF. CDR3 nucleotides: TGTGCCAGCAGCCGGGGGGACGGTAATTCACCCCTCCACTTT. The chain uses TRBV7-6 and TRBJ1-6; perhaps TRBD1 as D (5 bases). Trimming took 5 bases from V and 6 from J, leaving 11 bases between them. Looked up from germline, CDR1 is SGHVS and CDR2 is FNYEAQ. This CDR3 has 14 amino acids.

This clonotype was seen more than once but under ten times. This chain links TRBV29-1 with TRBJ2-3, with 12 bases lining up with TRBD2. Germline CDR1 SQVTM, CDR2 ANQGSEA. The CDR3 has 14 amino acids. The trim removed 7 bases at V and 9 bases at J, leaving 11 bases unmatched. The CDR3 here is CSGDLAGGSRTQYF. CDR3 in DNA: TGCAGCGGGGATCTAGCGGGGGGGAGCAGGACGCAGTATTTT.

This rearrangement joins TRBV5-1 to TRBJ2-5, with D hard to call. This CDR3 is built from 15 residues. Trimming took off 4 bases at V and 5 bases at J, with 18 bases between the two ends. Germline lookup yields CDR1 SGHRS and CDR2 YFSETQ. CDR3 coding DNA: TGCGCCAGCAGCCGCGTGGATCCAGTTGGGGAGACCCAGTACTTC. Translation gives CASSRVDPVGETQYF.

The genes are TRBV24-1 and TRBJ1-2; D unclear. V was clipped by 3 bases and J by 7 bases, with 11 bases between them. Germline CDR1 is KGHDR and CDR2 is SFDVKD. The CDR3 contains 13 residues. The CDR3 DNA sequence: TGTGCCACCAGTGATGACCGACGAGGTGGCTACACCTTC. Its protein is CATSDDRRGGYTF.

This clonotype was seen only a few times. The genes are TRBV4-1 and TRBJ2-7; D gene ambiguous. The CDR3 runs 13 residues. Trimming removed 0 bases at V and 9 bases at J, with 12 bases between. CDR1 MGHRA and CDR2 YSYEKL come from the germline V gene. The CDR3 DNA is TGCGCCAGCAGCCAAGAGGGCCCAGAAGGGCAGTACTTC. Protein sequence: CASSQEGPEGQYF.

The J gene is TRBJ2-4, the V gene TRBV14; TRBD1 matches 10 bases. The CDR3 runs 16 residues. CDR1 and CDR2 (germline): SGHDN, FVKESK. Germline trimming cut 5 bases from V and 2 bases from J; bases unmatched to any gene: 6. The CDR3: CASSTRDRGTKNIQYF. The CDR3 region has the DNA TGTGCCAGCAGCACCCGGGACAGGGGCACCAAAAACATTCAGTACTTC.

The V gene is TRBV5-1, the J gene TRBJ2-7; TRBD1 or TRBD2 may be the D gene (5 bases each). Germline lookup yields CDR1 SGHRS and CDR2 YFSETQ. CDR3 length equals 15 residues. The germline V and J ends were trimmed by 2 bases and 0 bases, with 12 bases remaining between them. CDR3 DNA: TGCGCCAGCAGCTTCGGGACGGGATACTCCTACGAGCAGTACTTC. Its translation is CASSFGTGYSYEQYF.

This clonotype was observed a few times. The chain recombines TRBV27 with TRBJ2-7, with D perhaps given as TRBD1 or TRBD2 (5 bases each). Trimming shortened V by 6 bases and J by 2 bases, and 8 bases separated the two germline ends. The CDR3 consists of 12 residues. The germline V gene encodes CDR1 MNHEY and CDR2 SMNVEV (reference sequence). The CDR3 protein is CASRRGPYEQYF. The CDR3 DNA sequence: TGTGCCAGCAGGAGGGGCCCCTACGAGCAGTACTTC.

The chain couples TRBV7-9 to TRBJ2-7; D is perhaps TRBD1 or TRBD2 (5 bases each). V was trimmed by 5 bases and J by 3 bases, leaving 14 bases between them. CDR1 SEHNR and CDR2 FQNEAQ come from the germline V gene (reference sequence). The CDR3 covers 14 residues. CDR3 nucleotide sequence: TGTGCCAGCAGCCCGATCCGGGACGACTACGAGCAGTACTTC. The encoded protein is CASSPIRDDYEQYF.

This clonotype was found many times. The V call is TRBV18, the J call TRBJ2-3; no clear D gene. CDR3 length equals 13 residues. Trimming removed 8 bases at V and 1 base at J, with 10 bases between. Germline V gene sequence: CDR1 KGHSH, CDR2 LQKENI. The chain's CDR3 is CASSPDGTDTQYF. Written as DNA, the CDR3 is TGTGCCAGCAGTCCAGACGGCACAGATACGCAGTATTTT.

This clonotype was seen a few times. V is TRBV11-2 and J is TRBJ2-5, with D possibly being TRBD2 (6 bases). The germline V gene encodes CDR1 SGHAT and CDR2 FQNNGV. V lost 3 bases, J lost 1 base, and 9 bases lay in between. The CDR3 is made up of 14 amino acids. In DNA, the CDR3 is TGTGCCAGCAGCTTCGGGGGTTCCCAAGAGACCCAGTACTTC. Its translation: CASSFGGSQETQYF.

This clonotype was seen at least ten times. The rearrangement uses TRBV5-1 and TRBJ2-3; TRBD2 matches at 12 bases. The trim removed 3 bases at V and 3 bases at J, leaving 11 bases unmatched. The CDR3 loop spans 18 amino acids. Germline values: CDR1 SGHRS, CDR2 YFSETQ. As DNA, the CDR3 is TGCGCCAGCAGCTATGGGCTAGCGGGGGGGCCTTGGACAGATACGCAGTATTTT. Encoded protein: CASSYGLAGGPWTDTQYF.

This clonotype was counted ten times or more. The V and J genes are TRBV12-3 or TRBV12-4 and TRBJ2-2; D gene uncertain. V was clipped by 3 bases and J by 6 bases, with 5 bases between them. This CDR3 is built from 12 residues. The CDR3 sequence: CASSFGPGELFF. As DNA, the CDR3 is TGTGCCAGCAGTTTTGGACCCGGGGAGCTGTTTTTT.

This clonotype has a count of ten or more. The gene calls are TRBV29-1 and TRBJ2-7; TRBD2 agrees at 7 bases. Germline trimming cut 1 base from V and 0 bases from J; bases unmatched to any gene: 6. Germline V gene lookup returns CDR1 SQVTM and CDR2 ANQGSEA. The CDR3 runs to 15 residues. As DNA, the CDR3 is TGCAGCGTTGAAGTACTAGCGCGGAGCTCCTACGAGCAGTACTTC. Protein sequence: CSVEVLARSSYEQYF.

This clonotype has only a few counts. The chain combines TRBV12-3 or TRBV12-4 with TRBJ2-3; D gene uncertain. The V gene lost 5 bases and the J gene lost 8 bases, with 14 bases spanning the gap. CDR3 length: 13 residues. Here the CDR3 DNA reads TGTGCCAGCAGTCCCCACGGGCCCGCTACGCAGTATTTT. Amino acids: CASSPHGPATQYF.

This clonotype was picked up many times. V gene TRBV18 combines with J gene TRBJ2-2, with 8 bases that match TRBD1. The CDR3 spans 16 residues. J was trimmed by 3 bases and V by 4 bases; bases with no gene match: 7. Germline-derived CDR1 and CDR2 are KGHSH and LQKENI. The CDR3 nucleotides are TGTGCCAGCTCACAGGACAGGGTCGGATACACCGGGGAGCTGTTTTTT. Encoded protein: CASSQDRVGYTGELFF.

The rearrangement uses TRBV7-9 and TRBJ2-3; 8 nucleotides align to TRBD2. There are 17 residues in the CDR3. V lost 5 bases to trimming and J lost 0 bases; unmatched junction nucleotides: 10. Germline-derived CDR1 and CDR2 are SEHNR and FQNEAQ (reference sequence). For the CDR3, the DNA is TGTGCCAGCAGCCCGACGGGGCGGGGGGCTAGCACAGATACGCAGTATTTT. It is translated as CASSPTGRGASTDTQYF.

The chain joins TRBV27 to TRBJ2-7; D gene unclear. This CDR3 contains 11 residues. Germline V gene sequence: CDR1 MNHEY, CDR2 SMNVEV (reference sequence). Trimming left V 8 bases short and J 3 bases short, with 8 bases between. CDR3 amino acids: CASGTRYEQYV. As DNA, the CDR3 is TGTGCCAGCGGAACTCGCTACGAGCAGTACGTC.

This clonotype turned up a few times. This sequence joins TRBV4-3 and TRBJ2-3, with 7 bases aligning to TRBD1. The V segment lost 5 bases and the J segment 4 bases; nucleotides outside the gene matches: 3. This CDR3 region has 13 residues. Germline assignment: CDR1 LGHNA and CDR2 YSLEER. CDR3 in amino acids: CASSEGAADTQYF. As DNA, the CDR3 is TGCGCCAGCAGCGAGGGGGCGGCAGATACGCAGTATTTT.

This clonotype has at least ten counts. In DNA, the CDR3 is TGTGCCAGCAGCAACGGACAGCGGACTAGTGGCTACACCTTC. The encoded protein is CASSNGQRTSGYTF. The rearrangement joins TRBV7-2 to TRBJ1-2, with D possibly matching TRBD1 (6 bases). The germline V gene encodes CDR1 SGHTA and CDR2 FQGNSA. Trimming shortened V by 5 bases and J by 7 bases, and 17 bases separated the two germline ends. The CDR3 contains 14 residues.

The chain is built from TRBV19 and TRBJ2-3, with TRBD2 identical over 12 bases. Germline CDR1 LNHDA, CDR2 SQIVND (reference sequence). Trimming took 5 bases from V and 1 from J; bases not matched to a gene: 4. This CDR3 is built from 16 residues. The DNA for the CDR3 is TGTGCCAGTAGTGTACTAGCGGGGGGACGCACAGATACGCAGTATTTT. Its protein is CASSVLAGGRTDTQYF.

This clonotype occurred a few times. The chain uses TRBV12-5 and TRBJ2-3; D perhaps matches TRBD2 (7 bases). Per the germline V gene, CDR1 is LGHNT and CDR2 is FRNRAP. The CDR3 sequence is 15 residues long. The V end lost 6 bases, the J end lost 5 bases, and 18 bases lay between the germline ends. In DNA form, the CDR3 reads TGTGCTAGTGGGCCGGTCGGGGGGCGGCAAGATACGCAGTATTTT. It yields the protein CASGPVGGRQDTQYF. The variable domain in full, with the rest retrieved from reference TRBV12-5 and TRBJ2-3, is DARVTQTPRHKVTEMGQEVTMRCQPILGHNTVFWYRQTMMQGLELLAYFRNRAPLDDSGMPKDRFSAEMPDATLATLKIQPSEPRDSAVYFCASGPVGGRQDTQYFGPGTRLTVL.

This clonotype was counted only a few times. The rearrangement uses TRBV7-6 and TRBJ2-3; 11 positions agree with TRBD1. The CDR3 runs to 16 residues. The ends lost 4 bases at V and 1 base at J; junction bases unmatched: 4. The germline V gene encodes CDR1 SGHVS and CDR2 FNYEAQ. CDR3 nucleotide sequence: TGTGCCAGCAGCTGGCAGGGACAGGGGGGCACAGATACGCAGTATTTT. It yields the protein CASSWQGQGGTDTQYF.

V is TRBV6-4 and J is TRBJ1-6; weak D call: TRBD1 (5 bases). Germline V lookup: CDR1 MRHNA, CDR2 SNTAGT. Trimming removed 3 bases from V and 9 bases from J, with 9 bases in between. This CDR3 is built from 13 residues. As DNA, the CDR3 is TGTGCCAGCAGTGAACAGGATTTTTCACCCCTCCACTTT. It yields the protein CASSEQDFSPLHF.